One sample yielded the 20 T cell receptor beta chains listed below, sequenced in a study of blood T cell repertoires in COVID-19. Profiled with immunoSEQ multiplex PCR; TCRdb holds only in-frame clones, not every one. The table shows about half a million clones, with roughly 85% occurring only once. The sequencing sample was made of peripheral blood. All receptors come from a human donor in a cohort sampled during active COVID-19.

This clone was seen a few times. The gene calls are TRBV14 and TRBJ2-3; no clear D gene. CDR3 length equals 15 residues. Germline lookup yields CDR1 SGHDN and CDR2 FVKESK. The V and J ends lost 0 bases and 5 bases respectively, with 12 bases between them. The DNA of the CDR3 is TGTGCCAGCAGCCAAGACCGGGTAGCCGGAGATACGCAGTATTTT. Translation: CASSQDRVAGDTQYF.

The chain recombines TRBV9 with TRBJ2-2, with D possibly being TRBD1 (6 bases). CDR3 length: 16 residues. Germline V gene lookup returns CDR1 SGDLS and CDR2 YYNGEE. The V end lost 2 bases, the J end lost 0 bases, and 11 bases lay between the germline ends. The chain's CDR3 is CASSVGQPSNTGELFF. CDR3 DNA: TGTGCCAGCAGCGTCGGACAGCCTTCGAACACCGGGGAGCTGTTTTTT.

The chain employs TRBV6-2 or TRBV6-3 and TRBJ2-7; D remains unclear. This CDR3 comprises 11 residues. CDR1 and CDR2 (germline): MNHEY, SVGEGT. V was pared by 4 bases and J by 3 bases, with 4 bases between. The CDR3 DNA reads TGTGCCAGCAGTTTCAGCTACGAGCAGTACTTC. It translates to CASSFSYEQYF.

The chain uses TRBV11-3 and TRBJ1-1; D is undetermined. Germline values: CDR1 SGHNT, CDR2 YENEEA. The CDR3 length is 13 residues. V was shortened by 6 bases and J by 1 base, with 9 bases between the two germline ends. The CDR3 is CASSFTENTEAFF. The CDR3 DNA sequence: TGTGCCAGCAGTTTCACAGAGAACACTGAAGCTTTCTTT.

V gene TRBV6-1 combines with J gene TRBJ2-5; D perhaps matches TRBD2 (6 bases). This CDR3 spans 14 amino acids. From germline, CDR1 is MNHNS and CDR2 SASEGT. V was cut by 2 bases and J by 2 bases, with 9 bases left in between. CDR3 bases: TGTGCCAGCAGTGAAACCAGCGGGCAAGAGACCCAGTACTTC. Translation gives CASSETSGQETQYF.

The chain combines TRBV7-9 with TRBJ1-1; D gene uncertain. The CDR3 totals 15 residues. CDR1 SEHNR and CDR2 FQNEAQ come from the germline V gene (reference sequence). V dropped 4 bases and J dropped 0 bases, with 12 bases sitting between them. In DNA, the CDR3 is TGTGCCAGCAGCTCCCTCACGAGATTGAACACTGAAGCTTTCTTT. This translates into CASSSLTRLNTEAFF.

V is TRBV13 and J is TRBJ2-7; a weak D match, TRBD1 (6 bases). The V gene lost 3 bases and the J gene lost 1 base, with 13 bases spanning the gap. The CDR3 length is 15 residues. The V gene's germline CDR1 is PRHDT and CDR2 FYEKMQ (reference sequence). The CDR3 reads CASSFSLGGSYEQYF. CDR3 bases: TGTGCCAGCAGCTTTAGTCTAGGGGGATCCTACGAGCAGTACTTC.

J is TRBJ1-4 and V is TRBV6-5; D might be TRBD1 (6 bases). Germline lookup yields CDR1 MNHEY and CDR2 SVGAGI. The CDR3 contains 15 residues. The V end lost 4 bases, the J end lost 8 bases, and 17 bases lay between the germline ends. CDR3 in DNA: TGTGCCAGCAGTTTTCAGGGGCGGAAAGGGGAAAAACTGTTTTTT. Translating it yields CASSFQGRKGEKLFF.

The rearrangement joins TRBV28 to TRBJ2-3; 11 nucleotides align to TRBD2. The CDR3 length is 16 residues. Germline V lookup: CDR1 MDHEN, CDR2 SYDVKM. V was pared by 6 bases and J by 4 bases, with 9 bases of the junction left unmatched. The CDR3 nucleotides are TGTGCCAGCAGCCCAGCCCTAGCGGGGGGTGCAGATACGCAGTATTTT. Its translation is CASSPALAGGADTQYF. Using reference TRBV28 and TRBJ2-3 for the parts outside the CDR3, the full variable domain is DVKVTQSSRYLVKRTGEKVFLECVQDMDHENMFWYRQDPGLGLRLIYFSYDVKMKEKGDIPEGYSVSREKKERFSLILESASTNQTSMYLCASSPALAGGADTQYFGPGTRLTVL.

The chain is built from TRBV6-1 and TRBJ1-4, with TRBD1 as a possible D gene (5 bases). The germline V and J ends were trimmed by 3 bases and 4 bases, with 9 bases remaining between them. The germline CDR1 and CDR2 sequences are MNHNS and SASEGT. The CDR3 covers 14 residues. The CDR3 bases are TGTGCCAGCAGTGACGGGGGGTATAATGAAAAACTGTTTTTT. Translated: CASSDGGYNEKLFF.

This chain connects TRBV28 to TRBJ2-1, with TRBD1 identical over 11 bases. Germline trimming cut 2 bases from V and 6 bases from J; bases unmatched to any gene: 3. CDR3 length: 15 amino acids. Per the germline V gene, CDR1 is MDHEN and CDR2 is SYDVKM. The CDR3 bases are TGTGCCAGCAGTTTACCGGGACAGGGGGTCAATGAGCAGTTCTTC. Residues: CASSLPGQGVNEQFF.

The gene calls are TRBV19 and TRBJ2-3; a weak D match, TRBD1 (5 bases). CDR1 LNHDA and CDR2 SQIVND come from the germline V gene (reference sequence). V was clipped by 3 bases and J by 5 bases, with 12 bases between them. The CDR3 is 14 amino acids. CDR3: CASSIPRVKDTQYF. The CDR3 DNA sequence: TGTGCCAGTAGTATCCCCAGGGTAAAAGATACGCAGTATTTT.

The chain carries TRBV29-1 and TRBJ2-5; 8 bases fit TRBD1. CDR1 and CDR2 (germline): SQVTM, ANQGSEA. J lost 5 bases, V lost 0 bases, and 8 bases had no gene match. CDR3 length: 15 residues. The CDR3 coding sequence is TGCAGCGTTGAAGATCCCAAGGCAGGGGGCGAGACCCAGTACTTC. It yields the protein CSVEDPKAGGETQYF.

This rearrangement joins TRBV3-1 (or the pseudogene TRBV3-2) to TRBJ2-7, with 9 bases fitting TRBD2. V shed 4 bases and J 7 bases; nucleotides not matched to a gene: 11. The CDR3 is made up of 15 amino acids. The germline CDR1 and CDR2 sequences are LGHDT and YNNKEL (reference sequence). CDR3 region: CASSLGLATRTEQYF. The CDR3 bases are TGTGCCAGCAGCCTGGGACTAGCCACACGTACGGAGCAGTACTTC.

The chain links TRBV9 to TRBJ2-7, with D possibly matching TRBD2 (6 bases). Germline V gives CDR1 SGDLS, CDR2 YYNGEE. The CDR3 runs to 15 residues. V dropped 0 bases and J dropped 0 bases, with 10 bases sitting between them. CDR3 in DNA: TGTGCCAGCAGCGTAGTCGGGGGATCCTCCTACGAGCAGTACTTC. Residues: CASSVVGGSSYEQYF.

As for this clone: The sample holds other DNA sequences that translate to the same CDR3. V gene TRBV5-1 combines with J gene TRBJ2-6, with a weak D call TRBD2 (6 bases). The length of the CDR3 is 15 residues. CDR1 SGHRS and CDR2 YFSETQ come from the germline V gene. Trimming took 2 bases from V and 2 from J, leaving 8 bases between them. The CDR3 region has the DNA TGCGCCAGCAGCTTTAGCGGTACTGGGGCCAACGTCCTGACTTTC. Translating it yields CASSFSGTGANVLTF.

The rearrangement links TRBV5-4 to TRBJ2-1; 11 nucleotides agree with TRBD2. This CDR3 is built from 16 residues. Germline loops: CDR1 SGHNT, CDR2 YYREEE (reference sequence). The J segment lost 5 bases and the V segment lost 0 bases, leaving 4 bases of the junction unmatched. The CDR3: CASSLAVAGGDNEQFF. CDR3 sequence (DNA): TGTGCCAGCAGCTTGGCTGTAGCGGGAGGGGACAATGAGCAGTTCTTC. The full variable domain, rest sourced from reference TRBV5-4 and TRBJ2-1, is ETGVTQSPTHLIKTRGQQVTLRCSSQSGHNTVSWYQQALGQGPQFIFQYYREEENGRGNFPPRFSGLQFPNYSSELNVNALELDDSALYLCASSLAVAGGDNEQFFGPGTRLTVL.

This chain connects TRBV6-5 to TRBJ1-2; 9 bases fit TRBD1. With V trimmed by 6 bases and J by 4 bases, 6 bases remained unmatched. Germline lookup yields CDR1 MNHEY and CDR2 SVGAGI. The CDR3 length is 14 residues. CDR3 nucleotide sequence: TGTGCCAGCAGCTCGACAGGGGGGATCTATGGCTACACCTTC. This translates into CASSSTGGIYGYTF.

V gene TRBV4-3 combines with J gene TRBJ1-2; D is possibly TRBD1 (5 bases). The CDR3 spans 15 residues. Between the trimmed V and J ends, which lost 1 base and 5 bases, there was a span of 14 bases. Germline assignment: CDR1 LGHNA and CDR2 YSLEER. The CDR3 region is CASSQGRAPLYGYTF. DNA for the CDR3: TGCGCCAGCAGCCAAGGCAGGGCTCCCCTTTATGGCTACACCTTC.

This chain joins TRBV13 and TRBJ2-1; D might be TRBD1 (5 bases). The V gene's germline CDR1 is PRHDT and CDR2 FYEKMQ (reference sequence). Trimming took 1 base from V and 2 from J, leaving 15 bases between them. There are 17 residues in the CDR3. The CDR3 reads CASSLDTKGIPYNEQFF. The CDR3 coding sequence is TGTGCCAGCAGCTTAGATACTAAGGGGATCCCCTACAATGAGCAGTTCTTC.